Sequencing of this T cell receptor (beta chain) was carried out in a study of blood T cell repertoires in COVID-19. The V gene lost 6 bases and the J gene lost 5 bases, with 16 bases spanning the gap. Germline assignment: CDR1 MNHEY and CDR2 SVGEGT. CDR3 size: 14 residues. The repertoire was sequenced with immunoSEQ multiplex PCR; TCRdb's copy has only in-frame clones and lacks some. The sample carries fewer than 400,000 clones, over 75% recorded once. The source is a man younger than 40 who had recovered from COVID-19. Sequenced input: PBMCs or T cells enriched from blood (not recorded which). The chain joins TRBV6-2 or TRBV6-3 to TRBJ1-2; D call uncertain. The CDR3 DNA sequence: TGTGCCAGCAGCCGAAACACGGGTTTATATGGCTACACCTTC. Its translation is CASSRNTGLYGYTF.